Listed below are T cell receptor beta chains from one sample, sequenced in a study of OX40 agonist ivuxolimab in advanced cancers. TCRdb's copy holds only in-frame clones and misses some; the assay was immunoSEQ multiplex PCR. The sample shows about 69,000 clones, about 89% of them seen only once. The starting material was CD4+ or CD8+ T cells sorted from blood, obtained in a trial of the OX40 agonist ivuxolimab. These receptors all come from an adult with an advanced solid tumor such as melanoma, head and neck, liver or kidney cancer. Both conserved end residues are part of each CDR3. The order of the fields is clone size, D gene, V gene, J gene, CDR3 protein, CDR3 DNA. A D gene is named only where the DNA matches it firmly. Size tells how often a clone was seen (once, few, many) or the class of an expanded clone, and some rows leave it out.

clone size: -
D gene: -
V gene: TRBV27
J gene: TRBJ1-6
CDR3 protein: CASRRNSDSPLHF
CDR3 DNA: TGTGCCAGCAGACGAAACTCGGATTCACCCCTCCACTTT

clone size: few
D gene: -
V gene: TRBV5-1
J gene: TRBJ2-1
CDR3 protein: CASSPQGGEQFF
CDR3 DNA: TGCGCCAGCAGCCCTCAGGGAGGTGAGCAGTTCTTC

clone size: -
D gene: -
V gene: TRBV28
J gene: TRBJ1-2
CDR3 protein: CAGSLDSHGYTF
CDR3 DNA: TGTGCCGGCAGTTTGGATTCCCATGGCTACACCTTC

clone size: once
D gene: -
V gene: TRBV4-2
J gene: TRBJ1-2
CDR3 protein: CASSLKVRGEYGYTF
CDR3 DNA: TGTGCCAGCAGCCTTAAAGTCCGGGGAGAATATGGCTACACCTTC

clone size: -
D gene: TRBD2
V gene: TRBV27
J gene: TRBJ2-1
CDR3 protein: CASSRAGAIYNEQFF
CDR3 DNA: TGTGCCAGCAGTAGGGCGGGAGCGATCTACAATGAGCAGTTCTTC

clone size: -
D gene: TRBD1
V gene: TRBV7-8
J gene: TRBJ1-4
CDR3 protein: CASSPRTGTNEKLFF
CDR3 DNA: TGTGCCAGCAGCCCCCGGACAGGGACTAATGAAAAACTGTTTTTT

clone size: -
D gene: -
V gene: TRBV28
J gene: TRBJ2-4
CDR3 protein: CASSLAVLAKNIQYF
CDR3 DNA: TGTGCCAGCAGTTTAGCGGTCCTAGCCAAAAACATTCAGTACTTC

clone size: -
D gene: TRBD2
V gene: TRBV11-2
J gene: TRBJ2-7
CDR3 protein: CASSRALAGGFSYEQYF
CDR3 DNA: TGTGCCAGCAGCCGGGCACTAGCGGGAGGGTTCTCCTACGAGCAGTACTTC

clone size: -
D gene: TRBD2
V gene: TRBV28
J gene: TRBJ2-7
CDR3 protein: CASSSIDSLAGGHYEQYF
CDR3 DNA: TGTGCCAGCAGTTCGATCGACTCTCTAGCGGGAGGGCACTACGAGCAGTACTTC

clone size: -
D gene: -
V gene: TRBV5-4
J gene: TRBJ1-2
CDR3 protein: CASTPTGGVNYGYTF
CDR3 DNA: TGTGCCAGCACCCCAACAGGTGGCGTTAACTATGGCTACACCTTC

clone size: -
D gene: -
V gene: TRBV18
J gene: TRBJ1-1
CDR3 protein: CASSPTVGGNTEAFF
CDR3 DNA: TGTGCCAGCTCACCAACCGTAGGGGGGAACACTGAAGCTTTCTTT

clone size: -
D gene: TRBD2
V gene: TRBV7-3
J gene: TRBJ2-5
CDR3 protein: CASSSGGTQYF
CDR3 DNA: TGTGCCAGCAGCTCGGGGGGGACCCAGTACTTC

clone size: -
D gene: -
V gene: TRBV6-1
J gene: TRBJ1-4
CDR3 protein: CASSAGSTTTNEKLFF
CDR3 DNA: TGTGCCAGCAGTGCCGGATCGACCACAACTAATGAAAAACTGTTTTTT

clone size: once
D gene: TRBD2
V gene: TRBV27
J gene: TRBJ2-5
CDR3 protein: CASSSAGRETQYF
CDR3 DNA: TGTGCCAGCAGTTCAGCGGGAAGAGAGACCCAGTACTTC

clone size: -
D gene: -
V gene: TRBV5-1
J gene: TRBJ2-3
CDR3 protein: CASSPPSSYDTQYF
CDR3 DNA: TGCGCCAGCAGCCCCCCCTCCAGCTACGATACGCAGTATTTT

clone size: -
D gene: TRBD1
V gene: TRBV5-4
J gene: TRBJ2-1
CDR3 protein: CASSQTGAFEQFF
CDR3 DNA: TGTGCCAGCAGCCAGACAGGGGCGTTTGAGCAGTTCTTC

clone size: once
D gene: TRBD2
V gene: TRBV5-6
J gene: TRBJ2-5
CDR3 protein: CASSLAGSSGYQETQYF
CDR3 DNA: TGTGCCAGCAGCTTGGCCGGGTCTAGCGGGTACCAAGAGACCCAGTACTTC

clone size: once
D gene: -
V gene: TRBV7-9
J gene: TRBJ1-2
CDR3 protein: CASSSGPGDYGYTF
CDR3 DNA: TGTGCCAGCAGCTCCGGGCCGGGGGACTATGGCTACACCTTC

clone size: -
D gene: -
V gene: TRBV6-5
J gene: TRBJ1-1
CDR3 protein: CASSYTTYNTEAFF
CDR3 DNA: TGTGCCAGCAGTTACACGACGTATAACACTGAAGCTTTCTTT

clone size: -
D gene: TRBD2
V gene: TRBV7-2
J gene: TRBJ2-1
CDR3 protein: CASRYSSGSGEQFF
CDR3 DNA: TGTGCCAGCCGCTATAGTAGCGGGAGTGGTGAGCAGTTCTTC

clone size: -
D gene: TRBD1
V gene: TRBV6-5
J gene: TRBJ2-7
CDR3 protein: CASSYGDRENEQYF
CDR3 DNA: TGTGCCAGCAGTTACGGGGACAGGGAAAACGAGCAGTACTTC

clone size: -
D gene: -
V gene: TRBV28
J gene: TRBJ1-5
CDR3 protein: CASSQGPPKVQPQHF
CDR3 DNA: TGTGCCAGCAGCCAGGGACCACCGAAGGTTCAGCCCCAGCATTTT